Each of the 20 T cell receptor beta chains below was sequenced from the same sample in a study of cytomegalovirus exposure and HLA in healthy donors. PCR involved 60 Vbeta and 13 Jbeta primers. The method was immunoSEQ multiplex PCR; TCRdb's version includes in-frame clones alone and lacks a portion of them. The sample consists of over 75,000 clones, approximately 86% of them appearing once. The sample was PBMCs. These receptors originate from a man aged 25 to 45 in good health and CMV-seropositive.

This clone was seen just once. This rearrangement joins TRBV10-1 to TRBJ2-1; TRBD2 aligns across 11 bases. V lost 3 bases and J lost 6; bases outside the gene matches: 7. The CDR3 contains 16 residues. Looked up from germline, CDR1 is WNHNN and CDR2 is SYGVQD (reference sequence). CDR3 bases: TGCGCCAGCAGTGACCAGACTAGCGGGACAGGCAATGAGCAGTTCTTC. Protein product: CASSDQTSGTGNEQFF.

Here the CDR3 DNA reads TGTGCCAGCAGTGACTCGGCGGGAAGCACAGATACGCAGTATTTT. Protein sequence: CASSDSAGSTDTQYF. This rearrangement joins TRBV6-4 to TRBJ2-3; a possible D gene is TRBD2 (6 bases). The CDR3 runs 15 residues. CDR1 MRHNA and CDR2 SNTAGT come from the germline V gene. Trimming stripped 0 bases from V and 0 bases from J, with 7 bases between.

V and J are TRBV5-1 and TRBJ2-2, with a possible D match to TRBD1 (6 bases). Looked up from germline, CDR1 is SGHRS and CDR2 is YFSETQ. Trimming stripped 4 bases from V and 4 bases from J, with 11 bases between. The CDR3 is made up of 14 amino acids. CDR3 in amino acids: CASSAGDSTGELFF. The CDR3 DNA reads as TGCGCCAGCAGCGCAGGGGATAGCACCGGGGAGCTGTTTTTT.

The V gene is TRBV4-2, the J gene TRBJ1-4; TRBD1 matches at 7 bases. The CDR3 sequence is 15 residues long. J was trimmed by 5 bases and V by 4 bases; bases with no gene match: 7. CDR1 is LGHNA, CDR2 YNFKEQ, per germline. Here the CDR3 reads CASSPVDRANEKLFF. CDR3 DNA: TGTGCCAGCAGCCCGGTCGACAGGGCGAATGAAAAACTGTTTTTT.

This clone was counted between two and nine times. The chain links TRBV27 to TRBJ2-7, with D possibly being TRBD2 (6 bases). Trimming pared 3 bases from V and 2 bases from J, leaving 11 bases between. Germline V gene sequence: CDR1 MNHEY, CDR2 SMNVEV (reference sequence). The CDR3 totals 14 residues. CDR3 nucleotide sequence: TGTGCCAGCAGTTTTCGGGAGAAGACCTACGAGCAGTACTTC. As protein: CASSFREKTYEQYF.

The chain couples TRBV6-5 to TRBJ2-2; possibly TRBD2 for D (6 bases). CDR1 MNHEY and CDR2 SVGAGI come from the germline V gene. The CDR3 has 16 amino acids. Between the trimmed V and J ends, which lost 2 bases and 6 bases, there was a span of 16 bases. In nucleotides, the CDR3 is TGTGCCAGCAGTTACCAACGGGACTTTTTGGCCGGGGAGCTGTTTTTT. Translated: CASSYQRDFLAGELFF.

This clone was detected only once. This chain's CDR3 is CASSPQTSGSREQYF. CDR3 coding DNA: TGTGCCAGCAGCCCACAGACTAGCGGGAGTCGCGAGCAGTACTTC. V and J are TRBV4-2 and TRBJ2-7; 12 bases are shared with TRBD2. Germline values: CDR1 LGHNA, CDR2 YNFKEQ. The junction had 7 bases not matched to a gene; V was cut back by 4 bases and J by 6 bases. The length of the CDR3 is 15 residues.

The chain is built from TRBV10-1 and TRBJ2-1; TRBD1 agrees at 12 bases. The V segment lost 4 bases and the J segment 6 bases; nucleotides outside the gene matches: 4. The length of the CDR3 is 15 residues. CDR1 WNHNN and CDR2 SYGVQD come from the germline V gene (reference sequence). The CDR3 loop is CASSGGTGGSNEQFF. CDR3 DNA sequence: TGCGCCAGCAGTGGGGGGACAGGGGGCTCCAATGAGCAGTTCTTC.

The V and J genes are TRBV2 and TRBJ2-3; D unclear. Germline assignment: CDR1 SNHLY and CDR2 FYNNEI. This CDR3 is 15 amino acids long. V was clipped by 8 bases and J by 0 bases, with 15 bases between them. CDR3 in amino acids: CASPLLTTSTDTQYF. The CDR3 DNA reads TGTGCCAGCCCCCTGCTAACGACTAGCACAGATACGCAGTATTTT. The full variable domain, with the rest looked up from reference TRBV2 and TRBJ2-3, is EPEVTQTPSHQVTQMGQEVILRCVPISNHLYFYWYRQILGQKVEFLVSFYNNEISEKSEIFDDQFSVERPDGSNFTLKIRSTKLEDSAMYFCASPLLTTSTDTQYFGPGTRLTVL.

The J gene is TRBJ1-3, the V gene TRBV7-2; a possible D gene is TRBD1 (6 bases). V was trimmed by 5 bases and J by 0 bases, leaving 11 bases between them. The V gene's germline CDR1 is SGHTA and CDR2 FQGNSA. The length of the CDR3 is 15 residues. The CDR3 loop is CASSPTGFSGNTIYF. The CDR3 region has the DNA TGTGCCAGCAGCCCGACAGGATTCTCTGGAAACACCATATATTTT.

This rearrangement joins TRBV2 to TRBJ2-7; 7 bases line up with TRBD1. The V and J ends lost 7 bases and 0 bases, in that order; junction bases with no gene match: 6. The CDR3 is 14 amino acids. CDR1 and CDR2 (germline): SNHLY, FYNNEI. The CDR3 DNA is TGTGCCAGCAAATTGACAGGGAACTCCTACGAGCAGTACTTC. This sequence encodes CASKLTGNSYEQYF.

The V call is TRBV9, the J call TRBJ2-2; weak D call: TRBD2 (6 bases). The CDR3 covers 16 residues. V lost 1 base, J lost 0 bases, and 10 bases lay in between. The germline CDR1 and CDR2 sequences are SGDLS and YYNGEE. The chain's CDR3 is CASSVSRRANTGELFF. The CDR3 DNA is TGTGCCAGCAGCGTATCCCGGAGGGCGAACACCGGGGAGCTGTTTTTT.

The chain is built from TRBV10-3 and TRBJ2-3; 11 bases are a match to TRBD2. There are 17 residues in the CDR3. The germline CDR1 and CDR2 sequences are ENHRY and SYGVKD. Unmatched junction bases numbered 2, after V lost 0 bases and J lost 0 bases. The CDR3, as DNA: TGTGCCATCAGTGAGTCTCGGACTAGCGGGAGCACAGATACGCAGTATTTT. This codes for CAISESRTSGSTDTQYF.

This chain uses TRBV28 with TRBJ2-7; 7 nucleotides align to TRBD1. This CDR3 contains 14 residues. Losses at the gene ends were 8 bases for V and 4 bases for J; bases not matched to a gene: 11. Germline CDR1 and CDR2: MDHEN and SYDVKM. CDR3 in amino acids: CASFPGTESYEQYF. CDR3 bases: TGTGCCAGCTTCCCGGGGACAGAAAGTTACGAGCAGTACTTC.

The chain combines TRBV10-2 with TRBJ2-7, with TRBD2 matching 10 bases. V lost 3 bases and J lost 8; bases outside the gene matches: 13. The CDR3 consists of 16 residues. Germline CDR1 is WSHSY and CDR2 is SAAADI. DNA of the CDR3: TGCGCCAGCAGTGATGAGACTAGCGGGTACCTTACGAAGCAGTACTTC. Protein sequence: CASSDETSGYLTKQYF.

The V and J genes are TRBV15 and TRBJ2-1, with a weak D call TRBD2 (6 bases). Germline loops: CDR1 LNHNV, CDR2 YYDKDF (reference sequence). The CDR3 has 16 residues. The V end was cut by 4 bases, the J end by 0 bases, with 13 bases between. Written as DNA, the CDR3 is TGTGCCACCAGCACCGAAGCCGGGAGCTCCTACAATGAGCAGTTCTTC. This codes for CATSTEAGSSYNEQFF.

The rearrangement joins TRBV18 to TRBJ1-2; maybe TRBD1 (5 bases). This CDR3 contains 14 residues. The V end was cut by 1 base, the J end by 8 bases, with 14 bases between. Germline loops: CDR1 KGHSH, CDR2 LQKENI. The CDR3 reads CASSPRTTENGYTF. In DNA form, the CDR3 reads TGTGCCAGCTCACCACGTACGACAGAGAACGGCTACACCTTC. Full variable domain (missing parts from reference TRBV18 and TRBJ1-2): NAGVMQNPRHLVRRRGQEARLRCSPMKGHSHVYWYRQLPEEGLKFMVYLQKENIIDESGMPKERFSAEFPKEGPSILRIQQVVRGDSAAYFCASSPRTTENGYTFGSGTRLTVV.

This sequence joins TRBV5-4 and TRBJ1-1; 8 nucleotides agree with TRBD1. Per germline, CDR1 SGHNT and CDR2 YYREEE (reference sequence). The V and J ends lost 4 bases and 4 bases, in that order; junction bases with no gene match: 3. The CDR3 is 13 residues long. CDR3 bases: TGTGCCAGCAGCCTACAGGGGGTCACTGAAGCTTTCTTT. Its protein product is CASSLQGVTEAFF. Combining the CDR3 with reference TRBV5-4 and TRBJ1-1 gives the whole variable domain ETGVTQSPTHLIKTRGQQVTLRCSSQSGHNTVSWYQQALGQGPQFIFQYYREEENGRGNFPPRFSGLQFPNYSSELNVNALELDDSALYLCASSLQGVTEAFFGQGTRLTVV.

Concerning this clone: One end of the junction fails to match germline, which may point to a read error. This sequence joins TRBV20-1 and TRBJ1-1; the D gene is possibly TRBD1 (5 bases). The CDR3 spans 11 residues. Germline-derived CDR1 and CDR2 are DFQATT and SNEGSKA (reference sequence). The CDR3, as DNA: TGCAGTGCCTACGAAGCGGGACTCAACCTTTTT. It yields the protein CSAYEAGLNLF.

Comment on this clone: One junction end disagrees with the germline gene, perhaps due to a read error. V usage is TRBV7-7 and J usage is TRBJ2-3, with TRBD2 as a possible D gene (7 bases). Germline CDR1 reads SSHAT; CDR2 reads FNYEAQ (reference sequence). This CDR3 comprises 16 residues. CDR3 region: CASSRGVNRETDTQYF. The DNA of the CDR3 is TGTGCTAGCAGCCGGGGGGTTAACAGGGAGACAGATACGCAGTATTTT.